This passage covers 22 T cell receptor beta chains from one sample sequenced in a study of cytomegalovirus exposure and HLA in healthy donors. PCR primers comprised 60 Vbeta and 13 Jbeta primers. Assay: immunoSEQ multiplex PCR; the TCRdb copy retains only in-frame clones and omits some. The sample shows about 150,000 clones, roughly 80% of them seen only once. Sequencing was performed on PBMCs. The receptors were gathered from a human donor in good health.

V gene TRBV30 combines with J gene TRBJ1-2; D not certain. This CDR3 has 11 amino acids. CDR1 is GTSNPN, CDR2 SVGIG, per germline (reference sequence). The CDR3 reads CAVGRSYGYTF. In DNA form, the CDR3 reads TGTGCTGTGGGGAGGAGCTATGGCTACACCTTC.

The chain recombines TRBV6-1 with TRBJ2-7, with a weak D call TRBD1 (6 bases). The CDR3 is 11 residues long. Deletions cut 6 bases from V and 4 bases from J, with 7 bases between. Germline V lookup: CDR1 MNHNS, CDR2 SASEGT. The CDR3 loop reads CASRQGYEQYF. In nucleotides, the CDR3 is TGTGCCAGCAGGCAGGGGTACGAGCAGTACTTC.

This clone was detected once. This chain uses TRBV19 with TRBJ1-1; 9 bases align to TRBD1. J lost 5 bases, V lost 4 bases, and 8 bases had no gene match. This CDR3 is built from 15 residues. Germline values: CDR1 LNHDA, CDR2 SQIVND (reference sequence). The CDR3 DNA is TGTGCCAGTAGTAGAAGGGACAGGGTAGGGACTGAAGCTTTCTTT. It translates to CASSRRDRVGTEAFF.

The chain recombines TRBV15 with TRBJ2-3; 11 bases line up with TRBD2. The germline gives CDR1 LNHNV, CDR2 YYDKDF (reference sequence). J gave up 0 bases and V 1 base, and 3 bases lay outside the gene matches. This CDR3 region has 17 residues. CDR3 DNA: TGTGCCACCAGCAGAGGCCTAGCGGGGGGTAGCACAGATACGCAGTATTTT. It translates to CATSRGLAGGSTDTQYF.

The chain combines TRBV6-5 with TRBJ1-1; no definite D call. The CDR3 extends over 15 amino acids. Trimming left V 0 bases short and J 4 bases short, with 12 bases between. CDR1 and CDR2 from the germline V gene are MNHEY and SVGAGI. This CDR3 reads CASSYSLGWRTEAFF. In nucleotides, the CDR3 is TGTGCCAGCAGTTACTCTCTGGGCTGGCGCACTGAAGCTTTCTTT.

This chain uses TRBV28 with TRBJ1-4; tentatively, D is TRBD1 (5 bases). The V end was cut by 6 bases, the J end by 8 bases, with 13 bases between. CDR3 length: 13 amino acids. Germline V gene sequence: CDR1 MDHEN, CDR2 SYDVKM. This chain's CDR3 is CASSHGGLEKLFF. For the CDR3, the DNA is TGTGCCAGCAGCCACGGGGGGTTAGAAAAACTGTTTTTT.

The genes are TRBV28 and TRBJ1-1; D is uncertain. V lost 6 bases to trimming and J lost 6 bases, with 17 bases between them. The length of the CDR3 is 14 residues. Germline loops: CDR1 MDHEN, CDR2 SYDVKM. CDR3 protein: CASRTGILVAEAFF. In DNA form, the CDR3 reads TGTGCCAGCAGGACCGGGATTCTTGTCGCTGAAGCTTTCTTT.

V is TRBV19 and J is TRBJ2-1; 7 positions match TRBD1. Trimming cost V 5 bases and J 16 bases; bases outside gene matches: 23. The CDR3 is 16 residues long. CDR1 and CDR2 from the germline V gene are LNHDA and SQIVND (reference sequence). The CDR3 loop is CASSPRSPVPTQGGFF. The CDR3 DNA is TGTGCCAGTAGTCCCCGAAGCCCGGTTCCGACCCAAGGGGGCTTCTTC.

The V gene is TRBV11-3, the J gene TRBJ2-1; TRBD2 matches 8 bases. Looked up from germline, CDR1 is SGHNT and CDR2 is YENEEA. CDR3 length equals 14 residues. V gave up 5 bases and J gave up 10 bases; unmatched junction bases: 10. CDR3 residues: CASSPGTSPYEQFF. Written as DNA, the CDR3 is TGTGCCAGCAGCCCTGGGACTAGTCCCTACGAGCAGTTCTTC.

The chain couples TRBV28 to TRBJ2-7; TRBD1 aligns across 7 bases. The germline V gene has CDR1 MDHEN and CDR2 SYDVKM. The CDR3 is 14 amino acids. The J segment lost 4 bases and the V segment lost 6 bases, leaving 9 bases of the junction unmatched. The CDR3 DNA reads as TGTGCCAGCAGCAATCTAAGGGGGCAATACGAGCAGTACTTC. It is translated as CASSNLRGQYEQYF.

The V call is TRBV5-4, the J call TRBJ1-6; D perhaps matches TRBD1 (6 bases). The CDR3 length is 17 residues. V was cut by 2 bases and J by 7 bases, with 19 bases left in between. Germline V lookup: CDR1 SGHNT, CDR2 YYREEE (reference sequence). CDR3 loop: CASSFRQGPSPNSPLHF. CDR3 sequence (DNA): TGTGCCAGCAGCTTTCGTCAGGGGCCCTCTCCAAATTCACCCCTCCACTTT.

V is TRBV10-2 and J is TRBJ2-2; D is ambiguous. The CDR3 runs to 13 residues. Germline V gene sequence: CDR1 WSHSY, CDR2 SAAADI. V was clipped by 7 bases and J by 0 bases, with 6 bases between them. The CDR3 is CASKIANTGELFF. The CDR3 nucleotides read TGCGCCAGCAAGATAGCGAACACCGGGGAGCTGTTTTTT.

V is TRBV6-5 and J is TRBJ1-5, with a tentative D call TRBD1 (5 bases). Deletions cut 5 bases from V and 6 bases from J, with 11 bases between. The CDR3 covers 13 residues. CDR1 is MNHEY, CDR2 SVGAGI, per germline. The CDR3 loop is CASSLDRAQPQHF. The CDR3 nucleotides are TGTGCCAGCAGTCTAGACAGAGCTCAGCCCCAGCATTTT.

The rearrangement links TRBV7-9 to TRBJ2-5, with 11 positions matching TRBD2. Germline loops: CDR1 SEHNR, CDR2 FQNEAQ (reference sequence). V trimming: 4 bases; J trimming: 0 bases; junction bases outside the gene matches: 13. The CDR3 runs 19 residues. The CDR3 reads CASSWGGLAGGPNQETQYF. In nucleotides, the CDR3 is TGTGCCAGCAGCTGGGGAGGGCTAGCGGGAGGCCCAAACCAAGAGACCCAGTACTTC.

The CDR3 loop reads CASSLGPPGVYGYTF. The CDR3 DNA reads TGTGCCAGCAGCTTAGGGCCCCCCGGGGTCTATGGCTACACCTTC. V gene TRBV7-9 combines with J gene TRBJ1-2; D unresolved. CDR3 length equals 15 residues. Between the trimmed V and J ends, which lost 1 base and 4 bases, there was a span of 13 bases. Germline V lookup: CDR1 SEHNR, CDR2 FQNEAQ (reference sequence).

The chain is built from TRBV9 and TRBJ2-7, with 8 positions matching TRBD1. With V trimmed by 0 bases and J by 4 bases, 6 bases remained unmatched. This CDR3 region has 15 residues. Per the germline V gene, CDR1 is SGDLS and CDR2 is YYNGEE. CDR3 region: CASSVGQGLSYEQYF. The CDR3 DNA reads as TGTGCCAGCAGCGTAGGACAGGGGTTGAGTTACGAGCAGTACTTC.

CDR3 sequence (DNA): TGTGCCAGCAGTTACAGGGGGGGGACTGAAGCTTTCTTT. This codes for CASSYRGGTEAFF. The J gene is TRBJ1-1, the V gene TRBV6-5; D is possibly TRBD1 (6 bases). This CDR3 comprises 13 residues. Germline loops: CDR1 MNHEY, CDR2 SVGAGI. The V end was cut by 2 bases, the J end by 5 bases, with 9 bases between.

The chain links TRBV10-3 to TRBJ2-5, with 8 positions matching TRBD2. This CDR3 comprises 15 residues. Per the germline V gene, CDR1 is ENHRY and CDR2 is SYGVKD. V trimming: 2 bases; J trimming: 5 bases; junction bases outside the gene matches: 7. CDR3 protein: CAISEQSGSWETQYF. CDR3 nucleotides: TGTGCCATCAGTGAGCAAAGCGGGAGTTGGGAGACCCAGTACTTC.

As concerns this clone: A read error may produce the germline difference seen at one junction end. The rearrangement uses TRBV4-2 and TRBJ2-3, with 10 bases identical to TRBD2. CDR1 is LGHNA, CDR2 YNFKEQ, per germline. This CDR3 comprises 12 residues. The CDR3 loop is CASSQEGTSADF. CDR3 nucleotide sequence: TGTGCCAGCAGCCAAGAAGGGACTAGCGCGGATTTT.

This chain uses TRBV19 with TRBJ2-5, with TRBD1 matching 9 bases. The ends lost 5 bases at V and 2 bases at J; junction bases unmatched: 3. This CDR3 has 14 residues. From germline, CDR1 is LNHDA and CDR2 SQIVND (reference sequence). DNA of the CDR3: TGTGCCAGTAGTTTACAGGGGGCACAAGAGACCCAGTACTTC. It specifies CASSLQGAQETQYF.

V gene TRBV18 combines with J gene TRBJ1-2, with D perhaps matching TRBD1 (5 bases). Germline V gene data show CDR1 as KGHSH and CDR2 as LQKENI. The CDR3 runs to 14 residues. Trimming took 6 bases from V and 5 from J, leaving 16 bases between them. The CDR3 loop reads CASSPRGGEYGYTF. CDR3 nucleotides: TGTGCCAGCTCCCCAAGGGGAGGGGAATATGGCTACACCTTC.

The chain is built from TRBV27 and TRBJ2-1; possibly TRBD1 for D (6 bases). Trimming stripped 6 bases from V and 4 bases from J, with 16 bases between. This CDR3 region has 15 residues. Germline V lookup: CDR1 MNHEY, CDR2 SMNVEV (reference sequence). The CDR3 here is CASSPGDTLYNEQFF. CDR3 sequence (DNA): TGTGCCAGCAGCCCAGGGGACACCTTATACAATGAGCAGTTCTTC.